These T cell receptor beta chains were read from a single sample in a study of blood T cell repertoires in COVID-19. Some clones are missing from TCRdb's copy, which holds only in-frame ones; the method was immunoSEQ multiplex PCR. The top ten clones hold approximately 10% of a sample with 150,000 to 200,000 clones, 65% to 85% of them seen once. The sample comprised peripheral blood. These receptors were taken from a man in his 60s with active or convalescent COVID-19. Each CDR3 is given with its conserved first and last residue. Each record gives: CDR3 protein, CDR3 DNA, V gene, J gene, clone size, D gene. The D gene is left open where the match is weak. Clone size is not always given. Where it is, it says once, few, many or a class for expanded clones.

CDR3: CASSERTSRSYNEQFF
DNA: TGTGCCAGCAGCGAGAGGACTAGCCGCTCCTACAATGAGCAGTTCTTC
V: TRBV9
J: TRBJ2-1
size: .
D: TRBD2

CDR3: CASSNGQDQPQHF
DNA: TGTGCCAGCAGCAACGGACAGGACCAGCCCCAGCATTTT
V: TRBV11-1
J: TRBJ1-5
size: .
D: TRBD1

CDR3: CASSVGSDRGSYNSPLHF
DNA: TGTGCCAGCAGCGTAGGGTCGGACAGGGGCTCCTATAATTCACCCCTCCACTTT
V: TRBV9
J: TRBJ1-6
size: .
D: TRBD1

CDR3: CASGDRGHGANVLTF
DNA: TGTGCCAGCGGGGACAGGGGGCACGGGGCCAACGTCCTGACTTTC
V: TRBV7-2
J: TRBJ2-6
size: .
D: TRBD1

CDR3: CASSPPGYSNQPQHF
DNA: TGTGCCAGCAGCCCTCCGGGGTATAGCAATCAGCCCCAGCATTTT
V: TRBV2
J: TRBJ1-5
size: .
D: .

CDR3: CASSSGTGPYGYTF
DNA: TGTGCCAGCAGCTCCGGGACAGGGCCCTATGGCTACACCTTC
V: TRBV28
J: TRBJ1-2
size: few
D: TRBD1

CDR3: CASSLAGNRGSYGYTF
DNA: TGCGCCAGCAGCTTGGCGGGGAACAGGGGGAGCTATGGCTACACCTTC
V: TRBV5-1
J: TRBJ1-2
size: .
D: TRBD1

CDR3: CASSASAGRSYEQYF
DNA: TGTGCCAGCAGCGCCTCGGCAGGGCGCTCCTACGAGCAGTACTTC
V: TRBV9
J: TRBJ2-7
size: .
D: .

CDR3: CASSALTVVNTEAFF
DNA: TGTGCCAGCAGCGCTTTGACAGTAGTCAACACTGAAGCTTTCTTT
V: TRBV9
J: TRBJ1-1
size: .
D: .

CDR3: CASSAPWLAAIGDEQFF
DNA: TGTGCCAGCAGTGCCCCCTGGCTAGCGGCGATCGGCGATGAGCAGTTCTTC
V: TRBV28
J: TRBJ2-1
size: .
D: TRBD2

CDR3: CASRLDPTGGYTF
DNA: TGTGCCAGCAGGCTTGACCCGACGGGAGGCTACACCTTC
V: TRBV2
J: TRBJ1-2
size: .
D: .

CDR3: CASAAGLPGNEQFF
DNA: TGTGCTAGTGCCGCGGGACTCCCCGGGAATGAGCAGTTCTTC
V: TRBV12-5
J: TRBJ2-1
size: few
D: .

CDR3: CASSEQGSYEQYF
DNA: TGTGCCAGTAGCGAACAGGGTTCGTACGAGCAGTACTTC
V: TRBV19
J: TRBJ2-7
size: few
D: .

CDR3: CSASPEGRSNQPQHF
DNA: TGCAGTGCTAGTCCGGAGGGTAGGTCCAATCAGCCCCAGCATTTT
V: TRBV20-1
J: TRBJ1-5
size: .
D: .

CDR3: CASSQAGQSYEQYF
DNA: TGTGCCAGCAGCCAGGCGGGACAGTCATACGAGCAGTACTTC
V: TRBV3-1/TRBV3-2
J: TRBJ2-7
size: .
D: .

CDR3: CASSPGGTANTEAFF
DNA: TGTGCCAGCTCACCCGGAGGGACGGCTAACACTGAAGCTTTCTTT
V: TRBV18
J: TRBJ1-1
size: .
D: .

CDR3: CASSRWTGHPGNTIYF
DNA: TGTGCCAGCAGCCGGTGGACAGGACATCCTGGAAACACCATATATTTT
V: TRBV16
J: TRBJ1-3
size: .
D: TRBD1

CDR3: CASSELAGGSEQYF
DNA: TGTGCCAGCAGTGAACTAGCGGGAGGCAGCGAGCAGTACTTC
V: TRBV27
J: TRBJ2-7
size: .
D: TRBD2

CDR3: CASRTSGGYGYTF
DNA: TGTGCCAGCAGAACATCAGGGGGCTATGGCTACACCTTC
V: TRBV6-5
J: TRBJ1-2
size: .
D: TRBD1

CDR3: CASSPRTGGSYEQYF
DNA: TGTGCCAGCTCACCACGCACAGGGGGTTCCTACGAGCAGTACTTC
V: TRBV18
J: TRBJ2-7
size: .
D: TRBD1

CDR3: CASSFQGSNEQFF
DNA: TGTGCCAGCAGCTTCCAGGGATCGAATGAGCAGTTCTTC
V: TRBV7-9
J: TRBJ2-1
size: .
D: .

CDR3: CASGGKRNQPQHF
DNA: TGTGCCAGCGGGGGGAAGCGCAATCAGCCCCAGCATTTT
V: TRBV12-3/TRBV12-4
J: TRBJ1-5
size: .
D: .

CDR3: CASRIEAFGGQPQHF
DNA: TGTGCCAGCAGGATTGAGGCATTCGGGGGTCAGCCCCAGCATTTT
V: TRBV6-5
J: TRBJ1-5
size: .
D: .

CDR3: CASSTSLLSGANVLTF
DNA: TGTGCCAGTAGTACTTCCCTCCTATCTGGGGCCAACGTCCTGACTTTC
V: TRBV19
J: TRBJ2-6
size: .
D: .

CDR3: CASSLIRGTSGNEQYF
DNA: TGTGCCAGCAGCTTAATTAGGGGGACTAGCGGCAACGAGCAGTACTTC
V: TRBV7-2
J: TRBJ2-7
size: .
D: TRBD2

CDR3: CAISETASTGTVTSGRGAFF
DNA: TGTGCCATCAGTGAGACGGCTTCTACTGGTACGGTGACTAGCGGGAGAGGGGCGTTCTTC
V: TRBV10-3
J: TRBJ2-1
size: .
D: TRBD2

CDR3: CASSPKRRLHPGETQYF
DNA: TGTGCCAGCAGCCCAAAGAGGAGACTTCATCCCGGGGAGACCCAGTACTTC
V: TRBV14
J: TRBJ2-5
size: .
D: .

CDR3: CASSQDQGGHQETQYF
DNA: TGCGCCAGCAGCCAAGATCAGGGGGGACACCAAGAGACCCAGTACTTC
V: TRBV4-1
J: TRBJ2-5
size: .
D: .

CDR3: CASREREAPYNEQFF
DNA: TGTGCCAGCAGAGAACGGGAGGCCCCCTACAATGAGCAGTTCTTC
V: TRBV6-1
J: TRBJ2-1
size: .
D: TRBD2

CDR3: CASSLVAGGPHEQYF
DNA: TGTGCCAGCAGCTTAGTAGCGGGGGGCCCCCACGAGCAGTACTTC
V: TRBV7-2
J: TRBJ2-7
size: .
D: TRBD2

CDR3: CASTAGGPTDTQYF
DNA: TGTGCCAGTACCGCGGGGGGTCCCACAGATACGCAGTATTTT
V: TRBV19
J: TRBJ2-3
size: .
D: TRBD2

CDR3: CASSQVAGGEQYF
DNA: TGCGCCAGCAGCCAAGTCGCCGGGGGCGAGCAGTACTTC
V: TRBV4-1
J: TRBJ2-7
size: .
D: .

CDR3: CATSRDRVGGYTF
DNA: TGTGCCACCTCCCGGGACAGGGTTGGTGGCTACACCTTC
V: TRBV19
J: TRBJ1-2
size: .
D: TRBD1

CDR3: CASSRQGQGSDYGYTF
DNA: TGTGCCAGCAGTCGACAGGGACAGGGAAGTGACTATGGCTACACCTTC
V: TRBV2
J: TRBJ1-2
size: .
D: TRBD1

CDR3: CASSSAGGPTGELFF
DNA: TGTGCCAGCAGCTCAGCGGGGGGGCCAACCGGGGAGCTGTTTTTT
V: TRBV5-6
J: TRBJ2-2
size: .
D: TRBD2

CDR3: CASSLWTGWNTEAFF
DNA: TGTGCCAGCAGCCTATGGACAGGCTGGAACACTGAAGCTTTCTTT
V: TRBV14
J: TRBJ1-1
size: .
D: TRBD1

CDR3: CASSTTTGTYNEQFF
DNA: TGTGCCAGTAGTACCACGACAGGGACCTACAATGAGCAGTTCTTC
V: TRBV19
J: TRBJ2-1
size: once
D: TRBD1

CDR3: CASSPGQWTVGYTF
DNA: TGTGCCAGCAGCCCGGGACAGTGGACTGTTGGCTACACCTTC
V: TRBV5-6
J: TRBJ1-2
size: .
D: TRBD1

CDR3: CASSPVTGSQKEKLFF
DNA: TGTGCCAGCTCACCTGTGACAGGCAGCCAAAAGGAAAAACTGTTTTTT
V: TRBV18
J: TRBJ1-4
size: .
D: .

CDR3: CASSLGVAGGGKGGYTF
DNA: TGCGCCAGCAGCTTGGGGGTCGCTGGCGGGGGTAAGGGTGGCTACACCTTC
V: TRBV5-1
J: TRBJ1-2
size: few
D: .

CDR3: CASSEHSGSVTGELFF
DNA: TGTGCCAGCAGCGAGCACAGCGGGAGCGTCACCGGGGAGCTGTTTTTT
V: TRBV5-4
J: TRBJ2-2
size: .
D: TRBD2

CDR3: CASSRWEVSYEQYF
DNA: TGCGCCAGCAGCCGCTGGGAGGTTTCCTACGAGCAGTACTTC
V: TRBV5-1
J: TRBJ2-7
size: .
D: .